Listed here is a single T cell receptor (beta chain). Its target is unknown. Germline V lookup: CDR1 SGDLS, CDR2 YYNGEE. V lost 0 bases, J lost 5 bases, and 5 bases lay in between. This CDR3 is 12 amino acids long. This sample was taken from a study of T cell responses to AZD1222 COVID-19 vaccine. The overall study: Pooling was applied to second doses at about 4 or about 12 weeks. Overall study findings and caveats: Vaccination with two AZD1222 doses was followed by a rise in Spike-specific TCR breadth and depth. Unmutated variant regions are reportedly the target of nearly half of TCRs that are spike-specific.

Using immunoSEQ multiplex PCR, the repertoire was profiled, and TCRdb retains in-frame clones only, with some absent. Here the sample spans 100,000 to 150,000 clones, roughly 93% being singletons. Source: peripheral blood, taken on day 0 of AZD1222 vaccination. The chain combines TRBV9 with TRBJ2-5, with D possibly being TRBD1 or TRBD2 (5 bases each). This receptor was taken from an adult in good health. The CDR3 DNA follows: TGTGCCAGCAGCGTAGGGGGGGAGACCCAGTACTTC. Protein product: CASSVGGETQYF.